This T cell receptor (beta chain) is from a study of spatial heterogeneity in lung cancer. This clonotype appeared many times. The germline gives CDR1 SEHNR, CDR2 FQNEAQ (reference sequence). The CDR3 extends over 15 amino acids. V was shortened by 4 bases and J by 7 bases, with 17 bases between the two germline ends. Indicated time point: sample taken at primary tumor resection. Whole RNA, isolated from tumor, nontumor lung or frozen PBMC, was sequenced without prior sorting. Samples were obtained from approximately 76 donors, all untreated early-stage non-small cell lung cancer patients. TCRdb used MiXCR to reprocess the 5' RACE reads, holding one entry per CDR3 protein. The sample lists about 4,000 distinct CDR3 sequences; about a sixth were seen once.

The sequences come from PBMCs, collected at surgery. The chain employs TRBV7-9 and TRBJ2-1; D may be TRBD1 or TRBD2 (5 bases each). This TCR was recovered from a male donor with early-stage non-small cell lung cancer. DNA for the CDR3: TGTGCCAGCAGCTCAAGGGACGATGCTGGGAATGAGCAGTTCTTC. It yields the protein CASSSRDDAGNEQFF.